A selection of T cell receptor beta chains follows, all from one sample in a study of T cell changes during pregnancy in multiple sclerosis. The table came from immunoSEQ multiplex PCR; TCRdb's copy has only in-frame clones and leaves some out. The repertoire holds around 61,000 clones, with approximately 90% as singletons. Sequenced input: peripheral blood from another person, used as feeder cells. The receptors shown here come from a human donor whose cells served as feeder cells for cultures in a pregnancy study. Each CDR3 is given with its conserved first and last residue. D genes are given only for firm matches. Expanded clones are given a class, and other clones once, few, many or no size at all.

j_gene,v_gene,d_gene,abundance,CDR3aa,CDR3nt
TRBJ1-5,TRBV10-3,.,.,CAISESGRGSNQPQHF,TGTGCCATCAGTGAGTCGGGTAGGGGGAGCAATCAGCCCCAGCATTTT
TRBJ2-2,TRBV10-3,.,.,CAISERLTSATGELFF,TGTGCCATCAGTGAGAGACTGACTAGTGCTACCGGGGAGCTGTTTTTT
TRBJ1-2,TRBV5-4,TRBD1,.,CASSLVQGRDGYTF,TGTGCCAGCAGCTTGGTACAGGGGAGAGATGGCTACACCTTC
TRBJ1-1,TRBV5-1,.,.,CASSLQGNTEAFF,TGCGCCAGCAGCCTCCAGGGGAACACTGAAGCTTTCTTT
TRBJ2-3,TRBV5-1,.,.,CASSFRTDNTQYF,TGCGCCAGCAGCTTCCGGACAGATAATACGCAGTATTTT
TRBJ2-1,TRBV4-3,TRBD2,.,CASSPGTGGRYNEQFF,TGCGCCAGCAGCCCGGGAACGGGGGGTCGATACAATGAGCAGTTCTTC
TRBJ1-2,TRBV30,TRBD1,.,CAWDRGDYGYTF,TGTGCCTGGGACAGGGGAGACTATGGCTACACCTTC
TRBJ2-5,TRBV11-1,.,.,CASSSQETQYF,TGTGCCAGCAGCTCCCAAGAGACCCAGTACTTC
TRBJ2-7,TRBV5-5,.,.,CASSSGREQYF,TGTGCCAGCAGCTCCGGCCGCGAGCAGTACTTC
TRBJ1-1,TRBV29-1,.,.,CSVEGSGNTEAFF,TGCAGCGTTGAGGGTAGCGGGAACACTGAAGCTTTCTTT
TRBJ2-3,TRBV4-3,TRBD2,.,CASSQDLAGGTDTQYF,TGCGCCAGCAGCCAAGATCTAGCGGGGGGCACAGATACGCAGTATTTT
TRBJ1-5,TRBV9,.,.,CASSVGKETADF,TGTGCCAGCAGCGTAGGGAAGGAGACAGCGGATTTT
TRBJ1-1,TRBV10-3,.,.,CAISGILGTTNTEAFF,TGTGCCATCAGTGGGATCCTCGGGACAACCAACACTGAAGCTTTCTTT
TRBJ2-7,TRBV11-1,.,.,CASSVPGESSYEQYF,TGTGCCAGCAGCGTTCCGGGGGAGAGCTCCTACGAGCAGTACTTC
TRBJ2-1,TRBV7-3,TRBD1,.,CASSLPGTEYNEQFF,TGTGCCAGCAGCTTACCCGGGACAGAGTACAATGAGCAGTTCTTC
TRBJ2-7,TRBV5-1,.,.,CASSLAWGPGYEQYF,TGCGCCAGCAGCTTGGCTTGGGGACCAGGCTACGAGCAGTACTTC
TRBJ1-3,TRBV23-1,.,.,CASGNTNSGNTIYF,TGCGCCAGCGGTAACACTAACTCTGGAAACACCATATATTTT
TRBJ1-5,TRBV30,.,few,CAWSVQDDQPQHF,TGTGCCTGGAGTGTACAGGACGATCAGCCCCAGCATTTT
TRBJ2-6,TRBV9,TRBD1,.,CASSSPDRGGSGANVLTF,TGTGCCAGCAGCTCCCCGGACAGGGGAGGGTCTGGGGCCAACGTCCTGACTTTC
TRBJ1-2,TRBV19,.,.,CASSMEEYYGYTF,TGTGCCAGTAGTATGGAGGAGTACTATGGCTACACCTTC
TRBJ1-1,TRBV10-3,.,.,CAISDFFGVAFF,TGTGCCATCAGTGATTTCTTTGGGGTAGCTTTCTTT
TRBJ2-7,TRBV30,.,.,CAWKMDSRSYEQYF,TGTGCCTGGAAGATGGACAGTAGGTCCTACGAGCAGTACTTC
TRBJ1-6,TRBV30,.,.,CAWSEQDPPLHF,TGTGCCTGGAGTGAACAGGACCCACCCCTCCACTTT
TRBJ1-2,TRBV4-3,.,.,CASSQEQGSGYTF,TGCGCCAGCAGCCAAGAACAGGGTTCTGGCTACACCTTC
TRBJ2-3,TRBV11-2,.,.,CASSFSDTQYF,TGTGCCAGCAGCTTTTCAGATACGCAGTATTTT
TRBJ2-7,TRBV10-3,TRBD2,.,CAISEGLAGSYEQYF,TGTGCCATCAGTGAGGGCCTAGCGGGTTCCTACGAGCAGTACTTC
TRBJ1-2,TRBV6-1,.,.,CASSEGQALTYGYTF,TGTGCCAGCAGTGAAGGGCAGGCCCTCACATATGGCTACACCTTC
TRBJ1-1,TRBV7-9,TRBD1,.,CASSLTGGTEAFF,TGTGCCAGCAGCTTGACAGGGGGCACTGAAGCTTTCTTT
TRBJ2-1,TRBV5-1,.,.,CASRARDSYNEQFF,TGCGCCAGCAGGGCGCGGGACTCATACAATGAGCAGTTCTTC
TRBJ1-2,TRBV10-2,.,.,CASSESGDFYGYTF,TGCGCCAGCAGTGAGTCTGGGGACTTCTATGGCTACACCTTC
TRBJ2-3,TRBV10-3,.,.,CAISGLSTDTQYF,TGTGCCATCAGTGGTCTAAGCACAGATACGCAGTATTTT